This T cell receptor beta chain originates from a study of T cells in women clearing cervical HPV infection. Comments on this clone: With the read ending 3 residues before the CDR3 end, the germline J gene is used to fill in that end.

Sequenced by immunoSEQ multiplex PCR; TCRdb stores in-frame clones only, minus some. This repertoire includes tens of thousands of clones. The CDR3 extends over 14 amino acids. The germline V and J ends were trimmed by 3 bases and 7 bases, with 15 bases remaining between them. Germline values: CDR1 LNHDA, CDR2 SQIVND (reference sequence). The receptor's source is a woman aged 18-70 years with a cervical HPV16 infection that either progressed to CIN3+ or cleared (not recorded which). The sequencing input was blood buffy coat. The chain employs TRBV19 and TRBJ1-2; D may be TRBD1 (6 bases). This chain's CDR3 is CASSIWDTGRGYTF. Partial CDR3 DNA: TGTGCCAGTAGTATTTGGGACACCGGACGTGGC.